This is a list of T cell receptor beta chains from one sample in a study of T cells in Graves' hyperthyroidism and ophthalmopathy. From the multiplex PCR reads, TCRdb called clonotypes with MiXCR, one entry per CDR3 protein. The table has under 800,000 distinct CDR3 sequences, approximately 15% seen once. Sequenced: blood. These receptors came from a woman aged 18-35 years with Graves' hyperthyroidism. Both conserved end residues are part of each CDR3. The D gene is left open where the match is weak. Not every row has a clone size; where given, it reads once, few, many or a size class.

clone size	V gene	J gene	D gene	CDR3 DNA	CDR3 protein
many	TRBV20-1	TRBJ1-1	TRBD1	TGCAGTGCTATCCCGGGACAGGACACTGAAGCTTTCTTT	CSAIPGQDTEAFF
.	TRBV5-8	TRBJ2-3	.	TGTGCCAGCAGCTCCTATTACGATACGCAGTATTTT	CASSSYYDTQYF
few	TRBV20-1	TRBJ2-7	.	TGCAGTGCGGCGACACCGCGGGGTACCTACGAGCAGTACTTC	CSAATPRGTYEQYF
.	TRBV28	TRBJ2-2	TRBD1	TGTGCCAGCGGGAGAACAGGGGAACCCGGGGAGCTGTTTTTT	CASGRTGEPGELFF
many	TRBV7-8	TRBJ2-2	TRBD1	TGTGCCAGCAGCCGCGGGACAGGCCCGCCCGGGGAGCTGTTTTTT	CASSRGTGPPGELFF
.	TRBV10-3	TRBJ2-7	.	TGTGCCATCAGTGGGGGGGGCTCCTCCTACGAGCAGTACTTC	CAISGGGSSYEQYF
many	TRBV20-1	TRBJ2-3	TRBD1	TGCAGTGCTAGAGATCGGACAGGGACGTTCGCAGATACGCAGTATTTT	CSARDRTGTFADTQYF
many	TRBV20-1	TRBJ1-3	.	TGCAGTGCTACCACCCAACAGGGAAACACCATATATTTT	CSATTQQGNTIYF
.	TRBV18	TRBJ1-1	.	TGTGCCAGCTCACCAACCGGCGGGATGGCTCACACTGAAGCTTTCTTT	CASSPTGGMAHTEAFF
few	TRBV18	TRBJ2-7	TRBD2	TGTGCCAGCTCACCCAGGACATCGCGGGAGGGCCGCGAGCAGTACTTC	CASSPRTSREGREQYF
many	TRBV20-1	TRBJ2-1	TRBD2	TGCAGTGCTAGAGATTCCGGACTAGCGGGAGGGGATGAGCAGTTCTTC	CSARDSGLAGGDEQFF
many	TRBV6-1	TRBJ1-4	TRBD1	TGTGCCAGCAGTTATTGGGAGGGGGCCAATGAAAAACTGTTTTTT	CASSYWEGANEKLFF
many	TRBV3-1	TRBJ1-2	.	TGTGCCAGCAGCCAAGGACCAGATCATAACTATGGCTACACCTTC	CASSQGPDHNYGYTF
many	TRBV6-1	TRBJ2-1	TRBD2	TGTGCCAGCGCCTCATCTAGCGGACCGTACAATGAGCAGTTCTTC	CASASSSGPYNEQFF
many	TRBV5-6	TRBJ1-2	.	TGTGCCAGCAGCCTGGTCGGGGGGATACTGGATGGCTACACCTTC	CASSLVGGILDGYTF
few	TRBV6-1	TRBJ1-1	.	TGTGCCAGCTCGTGGAAGGGGGACACTGAAGCTTTCTTT	CASSWKGDTEAFF
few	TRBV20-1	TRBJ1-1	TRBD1	TGCAGTGCGAGACAGGGGAGGGACACTGAAGCTTTCTTT	CSARQGRDTEAFF
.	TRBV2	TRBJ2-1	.	TGTGCCAGCAGTCCCTTTCGGGGCAGCGCCTACAATGAGCAGTTCTTC	CASSPFRGSAYNEQFF
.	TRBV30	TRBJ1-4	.	TGTGCCTGGAGGGTTCAGGGGAGTGAAAAACTGTTTTTT	CAWRVQGSEKLFF
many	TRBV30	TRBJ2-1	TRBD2	TGTGCCTGGATCTCCAGCGGGAGGGCCACCAATGAGCAGTTCTTC	CAWISSGRATNEQFF
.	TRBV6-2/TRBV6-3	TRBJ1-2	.	TGTGCCAGCAGTTACTCGACCTCGGGCAGGGGCTATGGCTACACCTTC	CASSYSTSGRGYGYTF
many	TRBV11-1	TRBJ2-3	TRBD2	TGTGCCAGCAGCCTACCTAGCGGGACTAGCACAGATACGCAGTATTTT	CASSLPSGTSTDTQYF
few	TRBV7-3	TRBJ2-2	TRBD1	TGTGCCAGCAGCCCCCGGACAGGGGGCGAGGAGCTGTTTTTT	CASSPRTGGEELFF
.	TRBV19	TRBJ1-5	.	TGTGCCAGTAGTATGGGCAGGGGCCAGCCCCAGCATTTT	CASSMGRGQPQHF
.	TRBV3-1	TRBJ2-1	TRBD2	TGTGCCAGCAGCCGATACGTAGGGACTAGCGGGAGGTTCTCCTACAATGAGCAGTTCTTC	CASSRYVGTSGRFSYNEQFF
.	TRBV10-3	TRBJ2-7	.	TGTGCCATCATGCAGGGAAACTACGAGCAGTACTTC	CAIMQGNYEQYF
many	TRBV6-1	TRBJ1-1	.	TGTGCCAGCAGTGTCCGTGTGAACACTGAAGCTTTCTTT	CASSVRVNTEAFF
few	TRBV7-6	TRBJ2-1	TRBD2	TGTGCCAGCAGCACCAGCGGGAGTTTGTACAATGAGCAGTTCTTC	CASSTSGSLYNEQFF
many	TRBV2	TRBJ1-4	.	TGTGCCAGCGGTAAAGGAGGGTGGCGAGAAAAACTGTTTTTT	CASGKGGWREKLFF
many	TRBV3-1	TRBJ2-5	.	TGTGCCAGCAGCCTCGATTGGGGTGAGACCCAGTACTTC	CASSLDWGETQYF
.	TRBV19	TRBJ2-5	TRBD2	TGTGCCAGTAGTCCCGGACTAGCGGGAGGGCCCTTAGTAGAGACCCAGTACTTC	CASSPGLAGGPLVETQYF
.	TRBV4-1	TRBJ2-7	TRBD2	TGCGCCAGCAGCGGGAACGGCGGGAGGGCGGACGAGCAGTACTTC	CASSGNGGRADEQYF
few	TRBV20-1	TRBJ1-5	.	TGCAGCTCCAGAGGAAGGGCTAGCAATCAGCCCCAGCATTTT	CSSRGRASNQPQHF
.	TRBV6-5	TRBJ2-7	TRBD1	TGTGCCAGCAGTTACTCGCCACGGGACAGAATCTACGAGCAGTACTTC	CASSYSPRDRIYEQYF
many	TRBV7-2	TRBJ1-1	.	TGTGCCAGCACCCAGGGATGGAACACCCGAGTGACTGAAGCTTTCTTT	CASTQGWNTRVTEAFF
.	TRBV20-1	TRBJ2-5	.	TGCAGTGCCTCAGGAGAAGAGACCCAGTACTTC	CSASGEETQYF
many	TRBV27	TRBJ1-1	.	TGTGCCAGCGGTGGTGGACTGGACGGCACTGAAGCTTTCTTT	CASGGGLDGTEAFF
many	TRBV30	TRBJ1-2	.	TGTGCCTGGGAGGGCAAGGTGCGGAAAGGCTACACCTTC	CAWEGKVRKGYTF
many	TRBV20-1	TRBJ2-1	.	TGCAGTGCGGAGGGGGGGAGATTATTTAGGAATGAGCAGTTCTTC	CSAEGGRLFRNEQFF
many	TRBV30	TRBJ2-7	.	TGTGCCTGGAGTGTACTTCCGGGTTGGGACGAGCAGTACTTC	CAWSVLPGWDEQYF
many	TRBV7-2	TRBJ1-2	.	TGTGCCAGCAGCTTAATCGGGACGGTCAGTTTTGTGGGACGAGGTGGCTACACCTTC	CASSLIGTVSFVGRGGYTF
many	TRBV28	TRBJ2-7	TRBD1	TGTGCCAGCAGTCTATTAGACACAGGGGAATCGGGCGAGCAGTACTTC	CASSLLDTGESGEQYF
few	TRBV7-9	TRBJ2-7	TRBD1	TGTGCCAGCAGTACCGGGACAGGGGAATCCTACGAGCAGTACTTC	CASSTGTGESYEQYF
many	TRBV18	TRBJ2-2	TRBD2	TGTGCCAGCTCCCCGAGCGGGAAGAACACCGGGGAGCTGTTTTTT	CASSPSGKNTGELFF
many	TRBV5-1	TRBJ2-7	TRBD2	TGCGCCAGCAGCAAGACTAGCGGGGGGGCTGCCTACGAGCAGTACTTC	CASSKTSGGAAYEQYF
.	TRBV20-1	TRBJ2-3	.	TGCAGTGCTAGAGAGTGGAGTAGCACAGATACGCAGTATTTT	CSAREWSSTDTQYF
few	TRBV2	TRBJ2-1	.	TGTGCCAGCAGTGAAGTGGACCACAATGAGCAGTTCTTC	CASSEVDHNEQFF
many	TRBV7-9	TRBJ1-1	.	TGTGCCAGCAGCCTCTTTCGGGCAGGATGGGGAACTGAAGCTTTCTTT	CASSLFRAGWGTEAFF
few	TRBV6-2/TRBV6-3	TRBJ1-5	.	TGTGCCAGCAGTTACCACCCCTCCCGGGGATCTCAGCCCCAGCATTTT	CASSYHPSRGSQPQHF
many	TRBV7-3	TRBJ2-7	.	TGTGCCAGCAGCTTTTTAGGGTCCGCAGGCTACGAGCAGTACTTC	CASSFLGSAGYEQYF
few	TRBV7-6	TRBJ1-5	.	TGTGCCAGCAGCCCCGGAGGAGATAATCAGCCCCAGCATTTT	CASSPGGDNQPQHF